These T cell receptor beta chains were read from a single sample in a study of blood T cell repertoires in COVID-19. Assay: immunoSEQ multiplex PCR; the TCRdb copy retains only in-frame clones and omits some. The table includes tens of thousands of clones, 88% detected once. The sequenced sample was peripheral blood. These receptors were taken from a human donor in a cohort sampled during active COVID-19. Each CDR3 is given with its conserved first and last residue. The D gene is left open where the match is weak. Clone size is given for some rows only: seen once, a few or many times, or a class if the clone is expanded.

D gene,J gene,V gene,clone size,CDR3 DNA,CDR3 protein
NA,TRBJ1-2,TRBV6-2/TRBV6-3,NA,TGTGCCAGCAGCCCCGCGGCGAACTATGGCTACACCTTC,CASSPAANYGYTF
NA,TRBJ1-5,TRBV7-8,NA,TGTGCCAGCAGCTTAGCAGGGGGGGATAGCAATCAGCCCCAGCATTTT,CASSLAGGDSNQPQHF
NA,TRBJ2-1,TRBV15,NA,TGTGCCACCAGCAGAGGGTCCGGAGAGAGAAACAATGAGCAGTTCTTC,CATSRGSGERNNEQFF
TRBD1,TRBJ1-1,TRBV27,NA,TGTGCCAGCAGCGACAGGGGGAACACTGAAGCTTTCTTT,CASSDRGNTEAFF
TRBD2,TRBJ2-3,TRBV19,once,TGTGCCAGTAAACCTCAGCGGGAGGTCACAGATACGCAGTATTTT,CASKPQREVTDTQYF
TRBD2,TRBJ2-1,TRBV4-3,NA,TGCGCCAGCAGCCAAGCCGTCTCACTAGCGGGGGCTAGCTCCTACAATGAGCAGTTCTTC,CASSQAVSLAGASSYNEQFF
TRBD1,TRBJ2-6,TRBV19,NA,TGTGCCAGTAGGGACAGGGACAGGGCCTCGCGGGGGGCCAACGTCCTGACTTTC,CASRDRDRASRGANVLTF
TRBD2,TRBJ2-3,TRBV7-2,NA,TGTGCCAGCAGCTTAGGTCGAGCGGGGGAGTGGACGCAGTATTTT,CASSLGRAGEWTQYF
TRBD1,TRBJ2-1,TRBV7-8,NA,TGTGCCAGCAGCTTAGTAGGCAGGGGGATCAATGAGCAGTTCTTC,CASSLVGRGINEQFF
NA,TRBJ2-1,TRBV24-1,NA,TGTGCCACCAGTGATTTGGGGGGCGAGCAGTTCTTC,CATSDLGGEQFF
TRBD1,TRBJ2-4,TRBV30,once,TGTGCCTGGAGTCCTCGGACAGGGTTAAACATTCAGTACTTC,CAWSPRTGLNIQYF
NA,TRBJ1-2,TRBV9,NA,TGTGCCAGCAGCGTAGTGGACTACCACTATGGCTACACCTTC,CASSVVDYHYGYTF
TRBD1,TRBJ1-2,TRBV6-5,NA,TGTGCCAGCAGTTACTCCGGGACAGGGGCTAACTATGGCTACACCTTC,CASSYSGTGANYGYTF
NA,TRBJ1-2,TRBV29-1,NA,TGCAGCGTTGAAGATCAGGGCAGGGGCAGCGGCTACACCTTC,CSVEDQGRGSGYTF
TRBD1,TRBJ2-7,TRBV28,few,TGTGCCAGCAGTCCCTCATCCGACAGGGGGCGCCTATACGAGCAGTACTTC,CASSPSSDRGRLYEQYF
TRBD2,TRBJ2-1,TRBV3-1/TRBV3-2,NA,TGTGCCAGCAGCCCCTCCAGCGGGAGCGAAAACAATGAGCAGTTCTTC,CASSPSSGSENNEQFF
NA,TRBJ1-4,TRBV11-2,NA,TGTGCCAGCAGCCGCTCGGGGGTGGAAAAACTGTTTTTT,CASSRSGVEKLFF
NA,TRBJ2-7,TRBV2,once,TGTGCCAGCTGCTTAGACTACGAGCAGTACTTC,CASCLDYEQYF
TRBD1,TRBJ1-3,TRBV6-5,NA,TGTGCCAGCAGTCGGGACAGTTATAGAAACACCATATATTTT,CASSRDSYRNTIYF
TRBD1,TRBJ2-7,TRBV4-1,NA,TGCGCCAGCAGCCCCGACAGGGATGCCTACGAGCAGTACTTC,CASSPDRDAYEQYF
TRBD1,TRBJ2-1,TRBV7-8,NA,TGTGCCAGCAGCTCGGACAGGGCCTTTTCTAGAAATGAGCAGTTCTTC,CASSSDRAFSRNEQFF
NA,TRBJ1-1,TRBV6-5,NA,TGTGCCTGCAGCGAGAACCTGAACACTGAAGCTTTCTTT,CACSENLNTEAFF
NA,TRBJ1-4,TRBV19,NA,TGTGCCAGTAGTGCCCAACAGGGTACGGAACTGTTTTTT,CASSAQQGTELFF
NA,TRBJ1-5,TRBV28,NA,TGTGCCAGCAGTCTTTACCAGGGTGCGGAGCCCCAGCATTTT,CASSLYQGAEPQHF
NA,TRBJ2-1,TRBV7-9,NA,TGTGCCAGCAGCTTTGATGTAGCGAGTGGGGAGCAGTTCTTC,CASSFDVASGEQFF
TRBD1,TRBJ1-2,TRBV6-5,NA,TGTGCCAGCAGTTTGACAGGGAGGGGCTACACCTTC,CASSLTGRGYTF
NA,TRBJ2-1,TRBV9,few,TGTGCCAGCAGCGTTTCCGAGGGCCCCTACAATGAGCAGTTCTTC,CASSVSEGPYNEQFF
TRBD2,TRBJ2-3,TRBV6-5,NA,TGTGCCAGCAGCCGGACTAGCGGGGGGGGAGATACGCAGTATTTT,CASSRTSGGGDTQYF
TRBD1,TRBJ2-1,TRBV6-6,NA,TGTGCCAGCAGTTCGCGAGGGACAGGGGACTACAATGAGCAGTTCTTC,CASSSRGTGDYNEQFF
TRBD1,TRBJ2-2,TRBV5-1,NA,TGCGCCAGCAATGCCGGGACAGGGCTCACCGGGGAGCTGTTTTTT,CASNAGTGLTGELFF
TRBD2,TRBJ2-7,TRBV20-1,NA,TGCAGTGCTAGTCGGGGACTAGCGGGAGGCGGCGAGCAGTACTTC,CSASRGLAGGGEQYF
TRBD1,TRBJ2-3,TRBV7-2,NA,TGTGCCAGCAGCTTAGCGCAGGGGGGCACAGATACGCAGTATTTT,CASSLAQGGTDTQYF
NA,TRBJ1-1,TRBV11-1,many,TGTGCCGCGGGAGGGCTCGCTTTCTTT,CAAGGLAFF
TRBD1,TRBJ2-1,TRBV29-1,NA,TGCAGCGTCCAGGGACAGGGTAATCTTGAGCAGTTCTTC,CSVQGQGNLEQFF
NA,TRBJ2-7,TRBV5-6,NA,TGTGCCAGCAGCACGAGGGCAGGGGCCGAGCAGTACTTC,CASSTRAGAEQYF
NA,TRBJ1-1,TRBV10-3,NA,TGTGCCATCAGAGGAACCACATCGACGGAAAGGGGCACTGAAGCTTTCTTT,CAIRGTTSTERGTEAFF
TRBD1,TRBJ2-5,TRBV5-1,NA,TGCGCCAGCAGCCCGACAGGGGGGACTGGGACCCAGTACTTC,CASSPTGGTGTQYF
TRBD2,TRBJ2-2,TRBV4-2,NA,TGTGCCAGCAGCCAAATAAGCGGGAGAGGCACCGGGGAGCTGTTTTTT,CASSQISGRGTGELFF
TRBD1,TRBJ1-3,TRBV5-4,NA,TGTGCCAGCAGCCCAAGACAGGGGGGAAACACCATATATTTT,CASSPRQGGNTIYF
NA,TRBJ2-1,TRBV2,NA,TGTGCCAGCAGGAGCGACAGCTCCTACAATGAGCAGTTCTTC,CASRSDSSYNEQFF
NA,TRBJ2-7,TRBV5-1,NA,TGCGCCAGCAGCTTGGCAGGTAGCTACGAGCAGTACTTC,CASSLAGSYEQYF
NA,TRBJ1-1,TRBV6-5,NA,TGTGCCAGCAGTTACGGTCAGGGGAGCACTGAAGCTTTCTTT,CASSYGQGSTEAFF
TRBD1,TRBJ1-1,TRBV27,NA,TGTGCCAGCAGTTTTCGCCCGGACAGGGGGCGCGGGGTTGGGGTGAACACTGAAGCTTTCTTT,CASSFRPDRGRGVGVNTEAFF
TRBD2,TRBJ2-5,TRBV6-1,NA,TGTGCCAGCAGTGATTGGCAGGGAGGGGAGACCCAGTACTTC,CASSDWQGGETQYF
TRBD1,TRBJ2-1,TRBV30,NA,TGTGCCTGGATCGGGACAGGGAATGAGCAGTTCTTC,CAWIGTGNEQFF
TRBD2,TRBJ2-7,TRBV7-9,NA,TGTGCCAGCAGCTTGCAAACCGGGACTAGTCTCTCCTACGAGCAGTACTTC,CASSLQTGTSLSYEQYF
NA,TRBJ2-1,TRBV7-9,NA,TGTGCCAGCAGCTGGGCCGGTGAGCAGTTCTTC,CASSWAGEQFF
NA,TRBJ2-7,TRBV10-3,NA,TGTGCCATCAGGAAAGATATGGGGGGATCGTACGAGCAGTACTTC,CAIRKDMGGSYEQYF